The present entry profiles one T cell receptor (beta chain) with its context. Antigen unknown. The entry originates in a study of T cell repertoires in cytomegalovirus infection. On the study more broadly: CMV epitopes in the study were HLA-C-restricted (recently identified) and HLA-B-restricted (well studied). Through public TCR beta signatures, both CMV infection and matching HLA type were indicated. General study points: Cumulative frequency (of public TCR beta family members) identified carriers of CMV plus the relevant HLA. There were HLA-C-restricted CMV-specific TCR beta clonotypes dominating the ex vivo response.

One entry per CDR3 protein, called by TCRdb with MiXCR from the reads. The profile covers roughly 730,000 distinct CDR3 sequences, with about 33% appearing a single time and about 18% taken by the ten largest. This CDR3 has 13 amino acids. Germline-derived CDR1 and CDR2 are KGHDR and SFDVKD. V was clipped by 8 bases and J by 5 bases; unmatched bases: 6. This material consisted of cultured PBMCs, taken from culture after CMV antigen stimulation. The source is a human donor in good health (CMV status not recorded). Some clones in this sample may be carry-over from other donors' samples. The chain uses TRBV24-1 and TRBJ1-2; 8 bases agree with TRBD1. CDR3 nucleotide sequence: TGTGCCACCATGGGCAGGGGGCCATATGGCTACACCTTC. Protein product: CATMGRGPYGYTF.